These 29 T cell receptor beta chains were sequenced from one sample in a study of low-dose radiotherapy and immunotherapy resistance in tumors. With TRAV- and TRBV-specific primers, first-strand cDNA was made, covering the alpha and beta chains. The authors ran approximately 20 PCR cycles to amplify TCRs with a constant-region primer and V-primer adapter. Each CDR3 protein gets one entry after TCRdb re-called the reads with MiXCR. The data hold 7,500 to 9,500 distinct CDR3 sequences, with roughly three quarters observed a single time. These receptors all come from a human donor with advanced metastatic prostate, ovarian, gallbladder or colorectal cancer (not recorded which). This table probably holds off-target reads from a library built for another chain.

The V gene is TRBV7-2, the J gene TRBJ1-1; D not resolved. Germline CDR1 SGHTA, CDR2 FQGNSA. Trimming left V 3 bases short and J 2 bases short, with 7 bases between. This CDR3 has 13 amino acids. The CDR3 region is CASSFGFNTEAFF. The CDR3 region has the DNA TGTGCCAGCAGCTTCGGGTTCAACACTGAAGCTTTCTTT.

The chain couples TRBV27 to TRBJ2-7; D is possibly TRBD2 (5 bases). Germline V gives CDR1 MNHEY, CDR2 SMNVEV (reference sequence). Deletions cut 3 bases from V and 0 bases from J, with 6 bases between. The CDR3 loop spans 13 amino acids. Here the CDR3 reads CASSFTSSYEQYF. The CDR3 DNA sequence: TGTGCCAGCAGTTTTACTAGCTCCTACGAGCAGTACTTC.

The rearrangement uses TRBV13 and TRBJ2-7, with TRBD2 matching over 9 bases. The germline V gene has CDR1 PRHDT and CDR2 FYEKMQ (reference sequence). The CDR3 has 14 residues. Trimming took 5 bases from V and 6 from J; bases not matched to a gene: 8. CDR3 sequence: CASSPLAGVGEQYF. DNA for the CDR3: TGTGCCAGCAGCCCGTTAGCGGGGGTCGGCGAGCAGTACTTC.

This sequence joins TRBV28 and TRBJ2-1, with TRBD2 matching 12 bases. CDR1 and CDR2 from the germline V gene are MDHEN and SYDVKM. The CDR3 is made up of 20 amino acids. The V and J ends lost 7 bases and 4 bases, in that order; junction bases with no gene match: 20. The CDR3 is CASTVGGPSGRAGRYNEQFF. The CDR3, as DNA: TGTGCCAGCACCGTCGGGGGGCCTAGCGGGAGGGCCGGGAGGTACAATGAGCAGTTCTTC.

This CDR3 is CASRPDGRGPGEQYF. CDR3 bases: TGCGCCAGCAGGCCAGACGGGAGGGGGCCGGGCGAGCAGTACTTC. V usage is TRBV5-1 and J usage is TRBJ2-7, with D maybe TRBD2 (8 bases). This CDR3 comprises 15 residues. Germline assignment: CDR1 SGHRS and CDR2 YFSETQ. V was clipped by 5 bases and J by 6 bases, with 21 bases between them.

V and J are TRBV5-1 and TRBJ2-7; 9 positions match TRBD2. Germline V gene sequence: CDR1 SGHRS, CDR2 YFSETQ. This CDR3 region has 17 residues. Losses at the gene ends were 3 bases for V and 1 base for J; bases not matched to a gene: 11. The CDR3 region is CASSSGGGSGRSYEQYF. Written as DNA, the CDR3 is TGCGCCAGCAGCTCAGGCGGTGGTAGCGGGAGATCCTACGAGCAGTACTTC. Drawing the rest from reference TRBV5-1 and TRBJ2-7, the complete variable domain is KAGVTQTPRYLIKTRGQQVTLSCSPISGHRSVSWYQQTPGQGLQFLFEYFSETQRNKGNFPGRFSGRQFSNSRSEMNVSTLELGDSALYLCASSSGGGSGRSYEQYFGPGTRLTVT.

The chain has TRBV11-2 and TRBJ2-5; 8 bases map to TRBD2. Germline values: CDR1 SGHAT, CDR2 FQNNGV. This CDR3 contains 15 residues. The junction had 13 bases not matched to a gene; V was cut back by 6 bases and J by 7 bases. The CDR3: CASSATGGAQGTQYF. CDR3 DNA: TGTGCCAGCAGTGCGACGGGAGGGGCCCAGGGGACCCAGTACTTC.

The chain combines TRBV7-8 with TRBJ1-4; 7 bases agree with TRBD1. The junction had 3 bases not matched to a gene; V was cut back by 1 base and J by 4 bases. The CDR3 contains 15 residues. Germline V lookup: CDR1 SGHVS, CDR2 FQNEAQ. The CDR3 DNA reads TGTGCCAGCAGCTTAGGGGGGACAGATAATGAAAAACTGTTTTTT. It codes for CASSLGGTDNEKLFF.

This clonotype appeared once. This sequence joins TRBV4-2 and TRBJ2-7, with 7 bases fitting TRBD1. CDR1 and CDR2 from the germline V gene are LGHNA and YNFKEQ. The CDR3 runs to 19 residues. With 3 bases clipped from V and 2 bases from J, the junction kept 19 bases outside the gene matches. The CDR3 DNA reads TGTGCCAGCAGCCACCCGGGACAGCCGAGGCTGGACGTACCCTACGAGCAGTACTTC. Amino acid sequence: CASSHPGQPRLDVPYEQYF.

The chain links TRBV6-1 to TRBJ2-7; 8 bases align to TRBD1. This CDR3 contains 13 residues. Germline CDR1 MNHNS, CDR2 SASEGT. Unmatched junction bases numbered 5, after V lost 5 bases and J lost 5 bases. CDR3 DNA sequence: TGTGCCAGCAGTTTCTGGACAGGGAACGAGCAGTACTTC. Translation: CASSFWTGNEQYF.

This clonotype was detected a few times. This chain connects TRBV18 to TRBJ1-5, with D tentatively TRBD1 (6 bases). The CDR3 sequence is 12 residues long. Trimming shortened V by 3 bases and J by 7 bases, and 7 bases separated the two germline ends. CDR1 is KGHSH and CDR2 is LQKENI in the germline V gene. CDR3 sequence reads: CASSPTGQPQHF. CDR3 coding DNA: TGTGCCAGCTCACCCACAGGGCAGCCCCAGCATTTT.

The V gene is TRBV6-1, the J gene TRBJ2-5; D ambiguous. V was cut by 9 bases and J by 4 bases, with 12 bases left in between. This CDR3 has 12 residues. Germline CDR1 MNHNS, CDR2 SASEGT. CDR3 in DNA: TGTGCCAGTCAGGCGCTCGGAGAGACCCAGTACTTC. This translates into CASQALGETQYF.

The chain has TRBV28 and TRBJ1-2; 9 positions agree with TRBD1. The V and J ends lost 6 bases and 3 bases, in that order; junction bases with no gene match: 5. The CDR3 is made up of 14 amino acids. Germline assignment: CDR1 MDHEN and CDR2 SYDVKM. This CDR3 reads CASSRRTGDYGYTF. As DNA, the CDR3 is TGTGCCAGCAGCCGAAGGACAGGGGACTATGGCTACACCTTC.

The V call is TRBV20-1, the J call TRBJ1-2; the match to TRBD1 covers 10 bases. Unmatched junction bases numbered 10, after V lost 2 bases and J lost 4 bases. This CDR3 is 16 amino acids long. The germline V gene encodes CDR1 DFQATT and CDR2 SNEGSKA (reference sequence). The CDR3: CSARRISGTGVYGYTF. CDR3 coding DNA: TGCAGTGCTAGACGTATTTCCGGGACAGGGGTCTATGGCTACACCTTC.

This chain connects TRBV6-8 to TRBJ2-1, with D possibly matching TRBD2 (6 bases). This CDR3 is 14 amino acids long. CDR1 is MNHGY and CDR2 is SAAAGT in the germline V gene. V dropped 6 bases and J dropped 8 bases, with 17 bases sitting between them. CDR3 in amino acids: CASRSGLTFDEQFF. The CDR3, as DNA: TGTGCCAGCAGGTCGGGACTTACCTTCGATGAGCAGTTCTTC.

The chain has TRBV28 and TRBJ2-3; 10 bases align to TRBD2. Germline V gene data show CDR1 as MDHEN and CDR2 as SYDVKM. Trimming took 5 bases from V and 5 from J; bases not matched to a gene: 19. CDR3 length: 19 amino acids. As DNA, the CDR3 is TGTGCCAGCAGTCGCTGGGACACTACTAGCGGGACAGTAGGAGATACGCAGTATTTT. Its protein product is CASSRWDTTSGTVGDTQYF. Based on the CDR3 plus reference TRBV28 and TRBJ2-3, the full variable domain is DVKVTQSSRYLVKRTGEKVFLECVQDMDHENMFWYRQDPGLGLRLIYFSYDVKMKEKGDIPEGYSVSREKKERFSLILESASTNQTSMYLCASSRWDTTSGTVGDTQYFGPGTRLTVL.

Here the CDR3 DNA reads TGTGCCAGCTCACAAGGGGGCGATACCTCCGAGCAGTACTTC. This gives the protein CASSQGGDTSEQYF. The J gene is TRBJ2-7, the V gene TRBV18; 7 nucleotides align to TRBD1. Losses at the gene ends were 4 bases for V and 6 bases for J; bases not matched to a gene: 9. CDR1 is KGHSH, CDR2 LQKENI, per germline. This CDR3 spans 14 amino acids. The variable domain in full, with the rest retrieved from reference TRBV18 and TRBJ2-7, is NAGVMQNPRHLVRRRGQEARLRCSPMKGHSHVYWYRQLPEEGLKFMVYLQKENIIDESGMPKERFSAEFPKEGPSILRIQQVVRGDSAAYFCASSQGGDTSEQYFGPGTRLTVT.

The gene calls are TRBV4-1 and TRBJ2-7; 12 bases map to TRBD2. The CDR3 covers 15 residues. After removal of 2 bases from V and 7 bases from J, the junction contained 6 bases not matched to a gene. CDR1 MGHRA and CDR2 YSYEKL come from the germline V gene. DNA of the CDR3: TGCGCCAGCAGCCAACAGACTAGCGGGAGTCTGGAGCAGTACTTC. It is translated as CASSQQTSGSLEQYF.

The chain couples TRBV7-2 to TRBJ2-3; TRBD2 matches 14 bases. CDR3 size: 16 residues. With V trimmed by 5 bases and J by 5 bases, 6 bases remained unmatched. In germline, CDR1 is SGHTA, CDR2 FQGNSA. The CDR3: CASSPRLAGGIDTQYF. In DNA, the CDR3 is TGTGCCAGCAGCCCCAGACTAGCGGGGGGGATAGATACGCAGTATTTT.

A single count supports this clonotype. This chain uses TRBV4-1 with TRBJ2-1; the match to TRBD1 covers 7 bases. CDR3 length: 16 amino acids. The V gene's germline CDR1 is MGHRA and CDR2 YSYEKL. Losses at the gene ends were 4 bases for V and 3 bases for J; bases not matched to a gene: 9. The CDR3 region is CASSPVDRDIYNEQFF. The CDR3, as DNA: TGCGCCAGCAGCCCAGTCGACAGGGATATCTACAATGAGCAGTTCTTC.

The V gene is TRBV5-1, the J gene TRBJ2-1; TRBD2 matches at 8 bases. CDR1 SGHRS and CDR2 YFSETQ come from the germline V gene. The length of the CDR3 is 13 residues. The trim removed 4 bases at V and 10 bases at J, leaving 7 bases unmatched. CDR3 residues: CASSGPGGGEQFF. Here the CDR3 DNA reads TGCGCCAGCAGCGGCCCGGGGGGGGGAGAGCAGTTCTTC.

This clonotype has a single count. This chain links TRBV11-2 with TRBJ2-3; 7 nucleotides match TRBD2. Germline V gives CDR1 SGHAT, CDR2 FQNNGV. V lost 5 bases, J lost 2 bases, and 13 bases stayed unmatched. This CDR3 is 17 amino acids long. The CDR3 sequence is CASSPHLGSGDTDTQYF. The CDR3 DNA reads as TGTGCCAGCAGCCCCCACCTGGGCAGCGGGGACACAGATACGCAGTATTTT.

This chain connects TRBV19 to TRBJ2-6; D call uncertain. V was cut by 3 bases and J by 2 bases, with 11 bases left in between. Germline V CDR1 and CDR2: LNHDA, SQIVND (reference sequence). CDR3 length equals 16 residues. The CDR3 DNA follows: TGTGCCAGTAGTATCCTGAGGCTAGCTGGGGCCAACGTCCTGACTTTC. Translated, it gives CASSILRLAGANVLTF.

The chain uses TRBV10-2 and TRBJ2-7, with 10 nucleotides matching TRBD2. The CDR3 contains 14 residues. V gave up 0 bases and J gave up 4 bases; unmatched junction bases: 0. Germline lookup yields CDR1 WSHSY and CDR2 SAAADI. This CDR3 reads CASSESGLAYEQYF. As DNA, the CDR3 is TGCGCCAGCAGTGAGTCGGGACTAGCGTACGAGCAGTACTTC.

The chain joins TRBV5-4 to TRBJ2-1; D is perhaps TRBD1 (6 bases). The CDR3 consists of 16 residues. Per germline, CDR1 SGHNT and CDR2 YYREEE (reference sequence). Trimming shortened V by 5 bases and J by 9 bases, and 24 bases separated the two germline ends. As DNA, the CDR3 is TGTGCCAGCAGTGAGCCGTGGGCAGGGGTTGAAGGTGAGCAGTTCTTC. This encodes CASSEPWAGVEGEQFF. Drawing the rest from reference TRBV5-4 and TRBJ2-1, the complete variable domain is ETGVTQSPTHLIKTRGQQVTLRCSSQSGHNTVSWYQQALGQGPQFIFQYYREEENGRGNFPPRFSGLQFPNYSSELNVNALELDDSALYLCASSEPWAGVEGEQFFGPGTRLTVL.

The chain links TRBV2 to TRBJ2-7; 8 bases match TRBD2. The CDR3 is 12 residues long. Germline CDR1 reads SNHLY; CDR2 reads FYNNEI. V shed 5 bases, J shed 6 bases, and the junction held 3 bases outside the gene matches. The CDR3 DNA follows: TGTGCCAGCAGTCGCCGGGAGGGCGAGCAGTACTTC. This translates into CASSRREGEQYF.

The J gene is TRBJ2-6, the V gene TRBV7-2, with TRBD2 as a possible D gene (6 bases). V lost 5 bases and J 1 base, leaving 18 bases between the germline ends. Germline values: CDR1 SGHTA, CDR2 FQGNSA. This CDR3 contains 18 residues. CDR3 amino acids: CASSPAGRGGSGANVLTF. For the CDR3, the DNA is TGTGCCAGCAGCCCCGCCGGCCGGGGAGGATCTGGGGCCAACGTCCTGACTTTC.

This clonotype was detected only once. This chain connects TRBV4-2 to TRBJ2-3; TRBD2 matches at 10 bases. Per the germline V gene, CDR1 is LGHNA and CDR2 is YNFKEQ. The V segment lost 2 bases and the J segment 2 bases; nucleotides outside the gene matches: 4. The CDR3 runs 16 residues. The CDR3 region is CASSQIAGGLTDTQYF. CDR3 sequence (DNA): TGTGCCAGCAGCCAAATAGCGGGGGGACTCACAGATACGCAGTATTTT.

This clonotype came up a few times. This chain connects TRBV6-2 or TRBV6-3 to TRBJ1-4; 8 bases map to TRBD1. The V gene's germline CDR1 is MNHEY and CDR2 SVGEGT. V lost 6 bases, J lost 7 bases, and 10 bases stayed unmatched. The CDR3 length is 15 residues. The CDR3 sequence: CASRENRGGGEKLFF. In DNA, the CDR3 is TGTGCCAGCAGGGAAAACAGGGGGGGTGGTGAAAAACTGTTTTTT.